The rows below give T cell receptor beta chains drawn from one sample of a study of blood T cell repertoires in COVID-19. Repertoires were generated with immunoSEQ multiplex PCR, while TCRdb's copy carries only in-frame clones and drops some. In the table there are about 100,000 clones, 80% of which are singletons. Sample: peripheral blood. Receptors originate from a man aged 65 to 79 with active or convalescent COVID-19. CDR3s include the opening cysteine and the closing phenylalanine or tryptophan. D genes are given only for firm matches. Clone size is given for some rows only: seen once, a few or many times, or a class if the clone is expanded.

TRBD2,TRBV9,TRBJ2-7,.,CASSVAWSGSRNEQYF,TGTGCCAGCAGCGTAGCTTGGAGCGGGAGCAGGAACGAGCAGTACTTC
.,TRBV10-3,TRBJ2-7,.,CAISVSSYEQYF,TGTGCCATCAGTGTTTCGAGCTACGAGCAGTACTTC
.,TRBV18,TRBJ2-3,.,CASSPSQGYTDTQYF,TGTGCCAGCTCACCAAGCCAGGGGTACACAGATACGCAGTATTTT
TRBD1,TRBV28,TRBJ2-7,.,CASSPAGTEAYEQYF,TGTGCCAGCAGCCCCGCCGGGACAGAGGCCTACGAGCAGTACTTC
TRBD1,TRBV18,TRBJ2-3,.,CASSLIGTAPSDTQYF,TGTGCCAGCTCCCTAATTGGGACAGCCCCGAGTGATACGCAGTATTTT
TRBD1,TRBV5-6,TRBJ2-5,.,CASSTDRGETQYF,TGTGCCAGCAGCACGGACAGGGGAGAGACCCAGTACTTC
TRBD1,TRBV7-3,TRBJ2-5,.,CASAKTTGTKETQYF,TGTGCCAGCGCTAAGACGACAGGGACCAAAGAGACCCAGTACTTC
TRBD2,TRBV11-2,TRBJ2-5,.,CASSLDSGTRETQYF,TGTGCCAGCAGCCTCGATTCCGGGACTAGGGAGACCCAGTACTTC
.,TRBV12-3/TRBV12-4,TRBJ1-2,.,CASSLVAARGYTF,TGTGCCAGCAGTTTAGTGGCAGCGAGGGGCTACACCTTC
TRBD2,TRBV5-5,TRBJ2-7,.,CASSLVLAGGLAEQYF,TGTGCCAGCAGCTTGGTTCTAGCGGGGGGCCTAGCTGAGCAGTACTTC
TRBD1,TRBV5-4,TRBJ1-2,.,CASSPAGDRGMELYGYTF,TGTGCCAGCAGCCCGGCGGGGGACAGGGGGATGGAGCTCTATGGCTACACCTTC
TRBD1,TRBV11-3,TRBJ1-2,.,CASSLGPTGDGYTF,TGTGCCAGCAGCCTAGGGCCGACAGGGGATGGCTACACCTTC
.,TRBV9,TRBJ2-1,.,CASSVDPGCYNEQFF,TGTGCCAGCAGCGTGGATCCAGGGTGCTACAATGAGCAGTTCTTC
TRBD1,TRBV6-2/TRBV6-3,TRBJ1-1,.,CASSSGQGFGHGKAFF,TGTGCCAGCAGCAGCGGACAGGGTTTCGGGCATGGAAAAGCTTTCTTT
.,TRBV24-1,TRBJ2-5,.,CATSDALSVSQYF,TGTGCCACCAGTGACGCCCTAAGTGTGTCCCAGTACTTC
TRBD2,TRBV9,TRBJ2-3,.,CASSVDLSGGHTQYF,TGTGCCAGCAGCGTAGATCTTAGCGGGGGTCATACGCAGTATTTT
.,TRBV30,TRBJ2-2,.,CAWSAGLANTGELFF,TGTGCCTGGAGTGCTGGACTGGCGAACACCGGGGAGCTGTTTTTT
.,TRBV7-2,TRBJ1-2,.,CASSLGPGQGYTF,TGTGCCAGCAGCTTAGGGCCAGGGCAAGGCTACACCTTC
.,TRBV6-2/TRBV6-3,TRBJ2-3,.,CASSYWGGVTDTQYF,TGTGCCAGCAGTTACTGGGGCGGGGTCACAGATACGCAGTATTTT
TRBD1,TRBV29-1,TRBJ2-1,.,CSVEDLWDRGSYNEQFF,TGCAGCGTTGAAGATCTTTGGGACAGGGGCTCCTACAATGAGCAGTTCTTC
.,TRBV5-4,TRBJ1-4,few,CASSFQTGVNEKLFF,TGTGCCAGCAGCTTCCAGACAGGTGTGAATGAAAAACTGTTTTTT
.,TRBV2,TRBJ2-2,.,CASSWGRPGELFF,TGTGCCAGCAGTTGGGGCCGGCCCGGGGAGCTGTTTTTT
.,TRBV11-2,TRBJ2-7,.,CASSISYEQYF,TGTGCCAGCAGTATCTCCTACGAGCAGTACTTC
TRBD2,TRBV19,TRBJ2-1,.,CASSILGLGYNEQFF,TGTGCCAGTAGTATTCTGGGACTAGGGTACAATGAGCAGTTCTTC
TRBD1,TRBV9,TRBJ2-7,once,CASSAGQGSLYEQYF,TGTGCCAGCAGCGCCGGACAGGGAAGTTTATACGAGCAGTACTTC
TRBD1,TRBV6-2/TRBV6-3,TRBJ2-7,.,CASSYSIGTGVSEQYF,TGTGCCAGCAGTTACTCGATTGGGACAGGGGTTTCCGAGCAGTACTTC
TRBD2,TRBV13,TRBJ2-1,.,CASSAGTSGSYNEQFF,TGTGCCAGCAGCGCCGGGACTAGCGGCTCCTACAATGAGCAGTTCTTC
.,TRBV5-5,TRBJ1-5,.,CASSLGTGPNQPQHF,TGTGCCAGCAGCTTGGGTACAGGGCCTAATCAGCCCCAGCATTTT
TRBD1,TRBV6-5,TRBJ2-7,.,CATGDRGGYEQYF,TGTGCCACCGGCGACAGGGGAGGCTACGAGCAGTACTTC
TRBD1,TRBV5-6,TRBJ2-7,.,CASSPTGIYEQYF,TGTGCCAGCAGCCCGACAGGGATCTACGAGCAGTACTTC
.,TRBV21-1,TRBJ2-3,.,CASSKGGTSVLRVTDTQYF,TGTGCCAGCAGCAAAGGAGGGACTAGTGTACTGAGGGTCACAGATACGCAGTATTTT
.,TRBV19,TRBJ1-5,.,CASSIRVSQYSNQPQHF,TGTGCCAGTAGTATTCGGGTCAGCCAATATAGCAATCAGCCCCAGCATTTT